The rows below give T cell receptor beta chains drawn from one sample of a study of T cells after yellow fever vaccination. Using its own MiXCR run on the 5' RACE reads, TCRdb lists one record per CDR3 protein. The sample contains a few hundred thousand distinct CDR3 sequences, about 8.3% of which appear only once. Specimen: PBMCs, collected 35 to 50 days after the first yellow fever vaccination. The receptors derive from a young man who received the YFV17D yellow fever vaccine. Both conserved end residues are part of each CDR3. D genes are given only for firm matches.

cdr3_aa: CASSPGLAGNTGELFF; d_call: TRBD2; j_call: TRBJ2-2; v_call: TRBV12-3/TRBV12-4
cdr3_aa: CASSFGRYEQFF; d_call: .; j_call: TRBJ2-1; v_call: TRBV28
cdr3_aa: CASSRGPEQFF; d_call: .; j_call: TRBJ2-1; v_call: TRBV12-3/TRBV12-4
cdr3_aa: CASSLRRPSSYNEQFF; d_call: .; j_call: TRBJ2-1; v_call: TRBV5-1
cdr3_aa: CASSIGPRGYTF; d_call: .; j_call: TRBJ1-2; v_call: TRBV19
cdr3_aa: CASSPKTRIQETQYF; d_call: .; j_call: TRBJ2-5; v_call: TRBV7-9
cdr3_aa: CASSFNGGRKQETQYF; d_call: .; j_call: TRBJ2-5; v_call: TRBV7-2
cdr3_aa: CASTPQGWGDTQYF; d_call: .; j_call: TRBJ2-3; v_call: TRBV6-2/TRBV6-3
cdr3_aa: CAISGFRENTEAFF; d_call: .; j_call: TRBJ1-1; v_call: TRBV10-3
cdr3_aa: CASSYYGPDGLTGELFF; d_call: .; j_call: TRBJ2-2; v_call: TRBV27
cdr3_aa: CASSILGGPQETQYF; d_call: .; j_call: TRBJ2-5; v_call: TRBV4-1
cdr3_aa: CASSLGRTSVRGGQFF; d_call: TRBD2; j_call: TRBJ2-1; v_call: TRBV7-9